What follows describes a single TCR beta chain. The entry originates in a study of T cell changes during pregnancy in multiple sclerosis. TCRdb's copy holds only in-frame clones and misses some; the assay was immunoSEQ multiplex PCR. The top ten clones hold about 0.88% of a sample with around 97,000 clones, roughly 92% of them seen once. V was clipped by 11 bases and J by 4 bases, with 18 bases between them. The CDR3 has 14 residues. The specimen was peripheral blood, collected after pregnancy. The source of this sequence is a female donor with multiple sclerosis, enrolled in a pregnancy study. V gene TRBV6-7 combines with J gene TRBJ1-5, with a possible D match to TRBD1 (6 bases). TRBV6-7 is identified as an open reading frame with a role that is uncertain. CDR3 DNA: TGTGCCCCCAGGGGCACGAAGGGGAATCAGCCCCAGCATTTT. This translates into CAPRGTKGNQPQHF.